Listed below are T cell receptor beta chains from one sample, sequenced in a study of blood T cell repertoires in COVID-19. TCRdb's table, derived via immunoSEQ multiplex PCR, lists solely in-frame clones and lacks some. The data show about 200,000 clones, roughly 88% seen once. Sequencing input: peripheral blood. Receptor source: a man aged 50-60 years with COVID-19, enrolled during active disease. Both conserved end residues are part of each CDR3. D genes are given only for firm matches. Size is stated for part of the rows, as once, few or many counts, or as a class when the clone is expanded.

TRBJ1-1 TRBV27 . . CASSLRGKNTEAFF TGTGCCAGCAGTTTACGCGGAAAGAACACTGAAGCTTTCTTT
TRBJ1-5 TRBV6-5 TRBD1 once CASTEGASNQPQHF TGTGCCAGCACCGAGGGGGCTAGCAATCAGCCCCAGCATTTT
TRBJ2-7 TRBV2 TRBD1 . CASSSDRGNSNYEQYF TGTGCCAGCAGTTCGGACAGGGGAAATAGTAACTACGAGCAGTACTTC
TRBJ1-2 TRBV30 . few CAWSPTDRPYGYTF TGTGCCTGGAGTCCGACCGACAGACCCTATGGCTACACCTTC
TRBJ1-2 TRBV24-1 . . CATSDLTQNYGYTF TGTGCCACCAGTGATTTAACACAGAACTATGGCTACACCTTC
TRBJ2-1 TRBV18 . once CASSPSSGSQFF TGTGCCAGCTCACCATCGTCGGGAAGCCAGTTCTTC
TRBJ2-7 TRBV7-2 TRBD1 . CASTGTGAYEQYF TGTGCCAGCACGGGGACAGGGGCCTACGAGCAGTACTTC
TRBJ2-3 TRBV7-9 . . CASSSRERNTQYF TGTGCCAGCAGCTCTCGGGAGCGAAATACGCAGTATTTT
TRBJ2-2 TRBV5-4 TRBD1 . CASSLGGTGYTGELFF TGTGCCAGCAGCTTGGGAGGGACAGGGTACACCGGGGAGCTGTTTTTT
TRBJ2-5 TRBV19 TRBD2 . CASTWGGTQYF TGTGCCAGTACTTGGGGGGGGACCCAGTACTTC
TRBJ2-1 TRBV7-9 . . CASSLVGGNEQFF TGTGCCAGCAGCTTAGTAGGGGGCAATGAGCAGTTCTTC
TRBJ2-6 TRBV30 . . CAWSTGYSGANVLTF TGTGCCTGGAGCACGGGTTACTCTGGGGCCAACGTCCTGACTTTC
TRBJ2-5 TRBV24-1 TRBD1 medium-sized CATSEGQGETQYF TGTGCCACCAGTGAAGGACAGGGCGAGACCCAGTACTTC
TRBJ2-7 TRBV12-3/TRBV12-4 . . CASRENREYEQYF TGTGCCAGCAGGGAAAACAGGGAATACGAGCAGTACTTC
TRBJ1-1 TRBV3-1/TRBV3-2 . few CASSPRDTSRPEAFF TGTGCCAGCAGCCCTAGGGACACATCAAGACCTGAAGCTTTCTTT
TRBJ2-7 TRBV19 TRBD1 few CASRRTGQYEQYF TGTGCCAGTAGACGGACAGGCCAATACGAGCAGTACTTC
TRBJ2-3 TRBV6-1 . once CASSEIAGTDTQYF TGTGCCAGCAGTGAAATTGCAGGCACAGATACGCAGTATTTT
TRBJ1-5 TRBV28 . . CASMGLYSNQPQHF TGTGCCAGCATGGGGCTATATAGCAATCAGCCCCAGCATTTT
TRBJ2-3 TRBV5-1 . . CASSWQEGSTDTQYF TGCGCCAGCAGCTGGCAGGAGGGCAGCACAGATACGCAGTATTTT
TRBJ1-1 TRBV6-5 . . CASSYSSPHTEAFF TGTGCCAGCAGTTACTCAAGCCCGCACACTGAAGCTTTCTTT
TRBJ1-1 TRBV6-5 TRBD1 . CASTLGQGVTEAFF TGTGCCAGCACCCTCGGACAGGGAGTTACTGAAGCTTTCTTT
TRBJ2-2 TRBV6-6 TRBD2 . CASSSGRPNTGELFF TGTGCCAGCAGCAGCGGGAGACCGAACACCGGGGAGCTGTTTTTT
TRBJ2-1 TRBV11-2 . . CASSLEPAGAYNEQFF TGTGCCAGCAGCTTAGAGCCGGCAGGGGCTTACAATGAGCAGTTCTTC
TRBJ1-2 TRBV28 . . CASSLIPGARRGYTF TGTGCCAGCAGCCTGATACCGGGAGCCCGCCGGGGCTACACCTTC
TRBJ1-6 TRBV11-2 . . CASSTREDNSPLHF TGTGCCAGCAGCACCAGGGAGGATAATTCACCCCTCCACTTT
TRBJ1-1 TRBV12-3/TRBV12-4 . . CASSRNTEAFF TGTGCCAGCAGCCGGAACACTGAAGCTTTCTTT
TRBJ2-1 TRBV24-1 TRBD2 . CATSDQTSGSLNEQFF TGTGCCACCAGTGATCAGACTAGCGGGAGTCTGAATGAGCAGTTCTTC
TRBJ2-2 TRBV7-9 TRBD2 once CASRRGGLGRPGELFF TGTGCCAGCAGGCGGGGAGGGCTCGGAAGACCCGGGGAGCTGTTTTTT
TRBJ2-2 TRBV6-5 . . CASSLTGASGELFF TGTGCCAGCAGCCTCACGGGAGCCTCCGGGGAGCTGTTTTTT
TRBJ1-1 TRBV7-2 TRBD1 . CASSTRTGWRNTEAFF TGTGCCAGCAGCACCCGGACAGGGTGGAGGAACACTGAAGCTTTCTTT
TRBJ1-3 TRBV27 TRBD1 . CASSSTGAGNTIYF TGTGCCAGCAGTTCGACAGGGGCTGGAAACACCATATATTTT
TRBJ2-7 TRBV24-1 TRBD1 . CANSDRGSYEQYF TGTGCCAACTCGGACAGGGGATCCTACGAGCAGTACTTC
TRBJ1-3 TRBV9 . . CASSVGPGNTIYF TGTGCCAGCAGCGTAGGGCCGGGAAACACCATATATTTT
TRBJ1-2 TRBV6-2/TRBV6-3 . . CASSRLKGYTF TGTGCCAGCAGCCGCCTAAAAGGCTACACCTTC
TRBJ2-1 TRBV4-1 TRBD1 . CASSPGQPNNEQFF TGCGCCAGCAGCCCGGGACAGCCAAACAATGAGCAGTTCTTC
TRBJ1-5 TRBV27 . . CASSLRQNNQPQHF TGTGCCAGCAGTTTACGACAGAACAATCAGCCCCAGCATTTT
TRBJ2-7 TRBV7-9 TRBD1 once CASTQQGANYEQYF TGTGCCAGCACCCAACAGGGGGCGAACTACGAGCAGTACTTC
TRBJ1-2 TRBV11-2 . . CASTAQGDGYTF TGTGCCAGCACCGCACAGGGAGATGGCTACACCTTC
TRBJ2-7 TRBV27 . . CASRTWASREYEQYF TGTGCCAGCAGAACGTGGGCTAGCCGAGAGTACGAGCAGTACTTC
TRBJ2-3 TRBV7-2 TRBD2 . CASSLVLAGETDTQYF TGTGCCAGCAGCTTAGTGCTAGCGGGAGAAACAGATACGCAGTATTTT
TRBJ2-1 TRBV19 TRBD1 once CASSIGTGGPYNEQFF TGTGCCAGTAGTATCGGGACAGGGGGCCCCTACAATGAGCAGTTCTTC
TRBJ2-1 TRBV6-5 . . CASSYRGTANEQFF TGTGCCAGCAGTTACCGGGGGACAGCCAATGAGCAGTTCTTC
TRBJ2-2 TRBV2 . . CASNPRAAQNTGELFF TGTGCCAGCAACCCGAGGGCAGCCCAGAACACCGGGGAGCTGTTTTTT
TRBJ2-1 TRBV11-2 . . CASSRTSTQLNEQFF TGTGCCAGCAGCCGCACTAGCACCCAACTCAATGAGCAGTTCTTC
TRBJ1-4 TRBV6-5 TRBD1 . CASRGQGRGEKLFF TGTGCCAGCAGGGGACAGGGCCGGGGTGAAAAACTGTTTTTT
TRBJ1-1 TRBV7-6 TRBD1 . CASSLGPGGSTEAFF TGTGCCAGCAGCTTAGGACCAGGGGGTTCCACTGAAGCTTTCTTT
TRBJ2-1 TRBV5-8 TRBD2 . CASSGTLADQPANEQFF TGTGCCAGCAGCGGTACTCTAGCGGACCAACCCGCGAATGAGCAGTTCTTC
TRBJ2-7 TRBV10-1 TRBD2 . CASSESRGGTTHEQYF TGCGCCAGCAGTGAGTCGCGGGGGGGCACGACCCACGAGCAGTACTTC
TRBJ2-1 TRBV14 TRBD1 . CASSQGQGIMHEQFF TGTGCCAGCAGCCAGGGACAGGGTATTATGCATGAGCAGTTCTTC
TRBJ1-1 TRBV7-9 TRBD1 . CASTLQGGTTEAFF TGTGCCAGCACCCTCCAGGGGGGCACGACTGAAGCTTTCTTT
TRBJ2-2 TRBV7-3 . . CASSLFSSTNTGELFF TGTGCCAGCAGCTTATTTTCTAGCACGAACACCGGGGAGCTGTTTTTT
TRBJ1-1 TRBV30 . . CAWSVLRNTEAFF TGTGCCTGGAGTGTACTACGGAACACTGAAGCTTTCTTT